This TCR beta chain emerged from a study of T cell responses to AZD1222 COVID-19 vaccine. Study-wide context: Timing groups of about 4 and about 12 weeks for second doses were pooled. Whole-study results and caveats: Possibly, clonal diversity was underestimated; donors were largely white British and included more females. Vaccine-associated CD4 TCRs ranged over spike, dominating at 160-218 and 743-854. Scientists sampled the repertoires only once the peak T cell response had passed.

Comments on this clone: What it binds is not known.

Trimming removed 4 bases at V and 0 bases at J, with 9 bases between. Germline V CDR1 and CDR2: MNHEY, SVGAGI. This CDR3 is built from 14 residues. TCRdb's copy holds only in-frame clones and misses some; the assay was immunoSEQ multiplex PCR. The table includes 85,000 to 100,000 clones, 80% to 90% detected once. This sequence originates from an adult in good health. The chain joins TRBV6-5 to TRBJ1-2; D is uncertain. The sample consisted of peripheral blood, taken on day 0 of AZD1222 vaccination. The CDR3 coding sequence is TGTGCCAGCAGTTCGCCGACTTCTAACTATGGCTACACCTTC. Its translation is CASSSPTSNYGYTF.